Each of the 16 T cell receptor beta chains below was sequenced from the same sample in a study of blood T cell repertoires in COVID-19. Measured with immunoSEQ multiplex PCR; TCRdb has only the in-frame clones, and not every one. The profile shows roughly 700,000 clones, just under 90% of them singletons. Sample: peripheral blood. These receptors all come from a woman between 18 and 29 years old with acute or convalescent COVID-19.

The V call is TRBV28, the J call TRBJ1-6; D possibly corresponds to TRBD1 (5 bases). Germline lookup yields CDR1 MDHEN and CDR2 SYDVKM. The CDR3 extends over 16 amino acids. V dropped 2 bases and J dropped 3 bases, with 11 bases sitting between them. Here the CDR3 DNA reads TGTGCCAGCAGTTTAGACTCTCAGGGCTATAATTCACCCCTCCACTTT. This translates into CASSLDSQGYNSPLHF.

V usage is TRBV6-5 and J usage is TRBJ2-3; 10 bases match TRBD2. Germline loops: CDR1 MNHEY, CDR2 SVGAGI. J was trimmed by 0 bases and V by 8 bases; bases with no gene match: 5. The CDR3 spans 15 residues. The CDR3, as DNA: TGTGCCAGCGGAGCGGGGGGGAGGAGCACAGATACGCAGTATTTT. Residues: CASGAGGRSTDTQYF.

The chain carries TRBV15 and TRBJ2-1, with TRBD2 matching over 10 bases. Per germline, CDR1 LNHNV and CDR2 YYDKDF (reference sequence). The CDR3 has 13 amino acids. V trimming: 6 bases; J trimming: 7 bases; junction bases outside the gene matches: 3. The CDR3: CATRDSGRNEQFF. CDR3 nucleotide sequence: TGTGCCACCAGGGATAGCGGGAGGAATGAGCAGTTCTTC.

The chain uses TRBV12-3 or TRBV12-4 and TRBJ1-2; D uncertain. This CDR3 is built from 13 residues. Trimming removed 11 bases from V and 4 bases from J, with 17 bases in between. In DNA, the CDR3 is TGTGCCCTCTCGGGAGGTGCTAGCTATGGCTACACCTTC. The encoded protein is CALSGGASYGYTF.

This clone has a handful of counts. The sample carries other DNA sequences with the same CDR3. The chain is built from TRBV6-5 and TRBJ1-1; the match to TRBD1 covers 7 bases. J was trimmed by 9 bases and V by 6 bases; bases with no gene match: 4. The CDR3 has 11 residues. Germline V gives CDR1 MNHEY, CDR2 SVGAGI. The CDR3 DNA is TGTGCCAGCAGCCGACAGGGAAAAGCTTTCTTT. Protein product: CASSRQGKAFF.

A remark on this clone: Other nucleotide sequences in the sample specify the same CDR3. The rearrangement links TRBV6-4 to TRBJ2-2, with D hard to call. The germline V and J ends were trimmed by 4 bases and 1 base, with 4 bases remaining between them. This CDR3 spans 13 amino acids. Germline assignment: CDR1 MRHNA and CDR2 SNTAGT. The CDR3 DNA reads TGTGCCAGCAGTGCCCAGAACACCGGGGAGCTGTTTTTT. It is translated as CASSAQNTGELFF.

This clone occurred once. The V gene is TRBV7-2, the J gene TRBJ1-6; TRBD1 matches at 7 bases. The germline V gene has CDR1 SGHTA and CDR2 FQGNSA. After removal of 5 bases from V and 0 bases from J, the junction contained 4 bases not matched to a gene. CDR3 length: 16 residues. CDR3 sequence (DNA): TGTGCCAGCAGCGCCGACAGGGACTCCTATAATTCACCCCTCCACTTT. It yields the protein CASSADRDSYNSPLHF.

DNA for the CDR3: TGCGCCAGCAGCTTGGCGCAGGCAGACTATGGCTACACCTTC. Amino acid sequence: CASSLAQADYGYTF. The rearrangement joins TRBV5-1 to TRBJ1-2, with D uncertain. This CDR3 is built from 14 residues. The V and J ends lost 0 bases and 3 bases respectively, with 9 bases between them. The germline gives CDR1 SGHRS, CDR2 YFSETQ. Combining the CDR3 with reference TRBV5-1 and TRBJ1-2 gives the whole variable domain KAGVTQTPRYLIKTRGQQVTLSCSPISGHRSVSWYQQTPGQGLQFLFEYFSETQRNKGNFPGRFSGRQFSNSRSEMNVSTLELGDSALYLCASSLAQADYGYTFGSGTRLTVV.

V usage is TRBV7-2 and J usage is TRBJ1-1; perhaps TRBD1 as D (5 bases). The V end lost 5 bases, the J end lost 0 bases, and 10 bases lay between the germline ends. CDR1 and CDR2 from the germline V gene are SGHTA and FQGNSA. The CDR3 runs 14 residues. The CDR3 nucleotides are TGTGCCAGCAGCGCGGGACGGTTGAACACTGAAGCTTTCTTT. This sequence encodes CASSAGRLNTEAFF.

This chain joins TRBV19 and TRBJ1-5; D is possibly TRBD1 (5 bases). Trimming took off 6 bases at V and 1 base at J, with 13 bases between the two ends. CDR1 and CDR2 from the germline V gene are LNHDA and SQIVND (reference sequence). The CDR3 runs to 15 residues. The chain's CDR3 is CASRWGGESNQPQHF. DNA of the CDR3: TGTGCCAGTAGATGGGGAGGGGAAAGCAATCAGCCCCAGCATTTT. Supplemented by reference TRBV19 and TRBJ1-5, the full variable domain reads DGGITQSPKYLFRKEGQNVTLSCEQNLNHDAMYWYRQDPGQGLRLIYYSQIVNDFQKGDIAEGYSVSREKKESFPLTVTSAQKNPTAFYLCASRWGGESNQPQHFGDGTRLSIL.

This clone was recorded a few times. The junction does not match germline at one end; this may be a read error. This chain links TRBV11-2 with TRBJ2-1; no reliable D call. Per germline, CDR1 SGHAT and CDR2 FQNNGV. The CDR3 sequence is 13 residues long. CDR3 residues: CASSSQMYSEQFF. Written as DNA, the CDR3 is TGTGCCAGCAGCTCCCAGATGTACAGTGAGCAGTTCTTC.

The chain employs TRBV5-1 and TRBJ2-2; 14 bases agree with TRBD2. The CDR3 spans 18 residues. The germline CDR1 and CDR2 sequences are SGHRS and YFSETQ. V shed 4 bases, J shed 5 bases, and the junction held 10 bases outside the gene matches. CDR3 sequence: CASSPLPGLAGVTGELFF. The CDR3 bases are TGCGCCAGCAGCCCTCTACCGGGACTAGCGGGGGTTACCGGGGAGCTGTTTTTT. Full variable domain (rest looked up from reference TRBV5-1 and TRBJ2-2): KAGVTQTPRYLIKTRGQQVTLSCSPISGHRSVSWYQQTPGQGLQFLFEYFSETQRNKGNFPGRFSGRQFSNSRSEMNVSTLELGDSALYLCASSPLPGLAGVTGELFFGEGSRLTVL.

The V and J genes are TRBV12-3 or TRBV12-4 and TRBJ2-5; D is perhaps TRBD2 (5 bases). V was shortened by 6 bases and J by 6 bases, with 11 bases between the two germline ends. CDR3 length: 12 amino acids. The CDR3 sequence is CASRTRAQTQYF. In DNA, the CDR3 is TGTGCCAGCAGAACTAGGGCGCAGACCCAGTACTTC.

V is TRBV2 and J is TRBJ1-2, with 7 bases matching TRBD1. Germline CDR1 reads SNHLY; CDR2 reads FYNNEI. With V trimmed by 10 bases and J by 13 bases, 12 bases remained unmatched. The CDR3 spans 11 residues. The DNA for the CDR3 is TGTGCCACCACCGGACAGGCCCTTTCCACCTTC. Translated, it gives CATTGQALSTF.

The chain recombines TRBV12-3 or TRBV12-4 with TRBJ1-2; no definite D call. The V and J ends lost 7 bases and 5 bases respectively, with 14 bases between them. This CDR3 is 13 amino acids long. The CDR3 sequence is CASTLGGGYGYTF. The CDR3, as DNA: TGTGCCAGCACCCTAGGTGGCGGTTATGGCTACACCTTC.

This chain joins TRBV7-3 and TRBJ2-7, with D unresolved. Germline lookup yields CDR1 SGHTA and CDR2 FQGTGA. V was trimmed by 0 bases and J by 0 bases, leaving 6 bases between them. This CDR3 is built from 14 residues. DNA of the CDR3: TGTGCCAGCAGCTTAACAGGCGGCTCCTACGAGCAGTACTTC. Translated, it gives CASSLTGGSYEQYF.